One and the same sample provided the 12 T cell receptor beta chains below, sequenced in a study of regulatory T cells in long-lasting Graves disease. The time point was: newly diagnosed GD, antithyroid drugs for less than 3 months. PBMC-derived RNA was used for the TCR library. Arm-PCR of CDR3 regions and iRepertoire HTBI primers were used to build TCR beta libraries. TCRdb reprocessed the multiplex PCR reads with MiXCR, giving one entry per CDR3 protein. This table holds 350,000 to 550,000 distinct CDR3 sequences, under 15% found once. This sample was also put to use in a study of T cells in Graves' hyperthyroidism and ophthalmopathy.

Sequenced here: peripheral blood mononuclear cells (PBMCs), sampled at new diagnosis, from a patient treated with antithyroid drugs. These TCRs come from a woman younger than 45 with Graves disease.

At least ten counts were recorded for this clonotype. This chain's CDR3 is CASSHSGQPYGYTF. Written as DNA, the CDR3 is TGTGCCAGCAGCCATTCTGGACAGCCGTATGGCTACACCTTC. V and J are TRBV3-1 and TRBJ1-2; tentatively, D is TRBD1 (6 bases). The length of the CDR3 is 14 residues. Between the trimmed V and J ends, which lost 3 bases and 5 bases, there was a span of 13 bases. Per the germline V gene, CDR1 is LGHDT and CDR2 is YNNKEL (reference sequence).

In its sample, this clonotype was seen many times. V is TRBV7-9 and J is TRBJ1-1; D is unresolved. V lost 5 bases and J lost 1, with 11 bases in between. CDR1 is SEHNR, CDR2 FQNEAQ, per germline (reference sequence). The CDR3 runs to 14 residues. CDR3 nucleotides: TGTGCCAGCAGCCCAGGCAGCAAGAACACTGAAGCTTTCTTT. It translates to CASSPGSKNTEAFF.

This chain links TRBV29-1 with TRBJ1-3; D gene uncertain. The CDR3 covers 15 residues. Trimming removed 6 bases from V and 0 bases from J, with 15 bases in between. CDR1 is SQVTM and CDR2 is ANQGSEA in the germline V gene. The CDR3 DNA reads TGCAGCGTCGACTTTACAGCTGACTCTGGAAACACCATATATTTT. Encoded protein: CSVDFTADSGNTIYF.

This rearrangement joins TRBV6-2 or TRBV6-3 to TRBJ1-1; D is uncertain. The germline V gene encodes CDR1 MNHEY and CDR2 SVGEGT. Trimming took off 4 bases at V and 4 bases at J, with 13 bases between the two ends. This CDR3 has 14 amino acids. CDR3 coding DNA: TGTGCCAGCAGTTCCCGCGGGGAATTCACTGAAGCTTTCTTT. Its protein product is CASSSRGEFTEAFF.

The sample holds a few counts of this clonotype. The J gene is TRBJ1-1, the V gene TRBV12-3 or TRBV12-4, with D possibly being TRBD1 (6 bases). This CDR3 is 13 amino acids long. The V gene lost 6 bases and the J gene lost 8 bases, with 16 bases spanning the gap. CDR3 in DNA: TGTGCCAGCAGCCGGGCGGGGGCAGGGGAAGCTTTCTTT. This codes for CASSRAGAGEAFF.

Comment on this clonotype: This clone may be a read error of a much larger clone one base away. The V gene is TRBV11-3, the J gene TRBJ2-1, with TRBD1 matching over 7 bases. Germline lookup yields CDR1 SGHNT and CDR2 YENEEA. V shed 3 bases, J shed 10 bases, and the junction held 12 bases outside the gene matches. The length of the CDR3 is 15 residues. CDR3 coding DNA: TGTGCCAGCAGCTTTGGAACAGGGGTAGTCAACGAGCAGTTCTTC. Protein sequence: CASSFGTGVVNEQFF. Complete variable domain (other parts from reference TRBV11-3 and TRBJ2-1): EAGVVQSPRYKIIEKKQPVAFWCNPISGHNTLYWYLQNLGQGPELLIRYENEEAVDDSQLPKDRFSAERLKGVDSTLKIQPAELGDSAVYLCASSFGTGVVNEQFFGPGTRLTVL.

This clonotype has only one observation. Compared with germline, one end of the junction differs, possibly owing to a read error. This chain connects TRBV7-6 to TRBJ2-2, with 9 bases identical to TRBD2. Per germline, CDR1 SGHVS and CDR2 FNYEAQ. CDR3 length: 15 amino acids. CDR3 loop: CASRLAGVGTGELFF. As DNA, the CDR3 is TGTGCCAGCAGATTAGCGGGAGTCGGCACCGGGGAGCTGTTTTTT.

This clonotype was counted ten times or more. This chain connects TRBV6-7 to TRBJ1-5, with D hard to call. TRBV6-7 is marked as an open reading frame, function uncertain. Trimming took 0 bases from V and 0 from J, leaving 12 bases between them. This CDR3 spans 17 amino acids. The DNA for the CDR3 is TGTGCCAGCAGTTACTCGAAGTGGGAACATAGCAATCAGCCCCAGCATTTT. The encoded protein is CASSYSKWEHSNQPQHF.

This clonotype was picked up a small number of times. A much larger clone lies a single base off, so this may be a read error. The chain couples TRBV30 to TRBJ1-1; D is possibly TRBD1 (5 bases). The CDR3 is 12 amino acids. The V and J ends lost 4 bases and 6 bases respectively, with 12 bases between them. Germline V gene sequence: CDR1 GTSNPN, CDR2 SVGIG (reference sequence). The CDR3: CAWISGLAEAFF. For the CDR3, the DNA is TGTGCCTGGATCTCAGGGCTCGCTGAAGCTTTCTTT.

This chain uses TRBV5-6 with TRBJ1-4; D not resolved. The CDR3 length is 16 residues. Germline V gene data show CDR1 as SGHDT and CDR2 as YYEEEE. Trimming took 4 bases from V and 4 from J, leaving 17 bases between them. The CDR3 coding sequence is TGTGCCAGCAGCAATAATCTCCTCCCTAATAATGAAAAACTGTTTTTT. Translation: CASSNNLLPNNEKLFF. The entire variable domain, with the rest obtained from reference TRBV5-6 and TRBJ1-4, is as follows: DAGVTQSPTHLIKTRGQQVTLRCSPKSGHDTVSWYQQALGQGPQFIFQYYEEEERQRGNFPDRFSGHQFPNYSSELNVNALLLGDSALYLCASSNNLLPNNEKLFFGSGTQLSVL.

This clonotype was seen only a few times. This chain connects TRBV7-2 to TRBJ2-7; TRBD2 agrees at 11 bases. Germline V CDR1 and CDR2: SGHTA, FQGNSA. This CDR3 has 23 amino acids. V shed 5 bases, J shed 0 bases, and the junction held 27 bases outside the gene matches. This CDR3 reads CASSRPGATSGTQIRYYSYEQYF. The CDR3 bases are TGTGCCAGCAGCCGACCCGGGGCGACTAGCGGGACCCAGATTAGATACTACTCCTACGAGCAGTACTTC.

This clonotype has a count of ten or more. The CDR3 spells CASSTGQGQGYEQYF. The CDR3 coding sequence is TGTGCCAGCTCAACGGGACAGGGACAGGGTTACGAGCAGTACTTC. J is TRBJ2-7 and V is TRBV18; 9 nucleotides match TRBD1. This CDR3 is built from 15 residues. Germline V lookup: CDR1 KGHSH, CDR2 LQKENI. V lost 5 bases to trimming and J lost 4 bases; unmatched junction nucleotides: 9.